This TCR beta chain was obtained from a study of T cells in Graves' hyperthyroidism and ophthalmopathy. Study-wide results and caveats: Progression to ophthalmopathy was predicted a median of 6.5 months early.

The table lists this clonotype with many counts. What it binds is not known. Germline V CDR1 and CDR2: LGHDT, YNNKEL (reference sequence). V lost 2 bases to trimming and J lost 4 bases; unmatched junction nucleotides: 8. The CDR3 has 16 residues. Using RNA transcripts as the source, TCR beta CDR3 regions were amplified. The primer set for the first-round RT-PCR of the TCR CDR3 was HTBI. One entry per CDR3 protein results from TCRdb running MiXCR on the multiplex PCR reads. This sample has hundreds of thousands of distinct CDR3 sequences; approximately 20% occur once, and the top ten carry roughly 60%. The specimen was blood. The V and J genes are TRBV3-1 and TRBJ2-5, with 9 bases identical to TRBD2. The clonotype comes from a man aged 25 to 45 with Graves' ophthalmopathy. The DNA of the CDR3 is TGTGCCAGCAGCCAATGGGCTAGCGGGAACGGAGAGACCCAGTACTTC. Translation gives CASSQWASGNGETQYF.